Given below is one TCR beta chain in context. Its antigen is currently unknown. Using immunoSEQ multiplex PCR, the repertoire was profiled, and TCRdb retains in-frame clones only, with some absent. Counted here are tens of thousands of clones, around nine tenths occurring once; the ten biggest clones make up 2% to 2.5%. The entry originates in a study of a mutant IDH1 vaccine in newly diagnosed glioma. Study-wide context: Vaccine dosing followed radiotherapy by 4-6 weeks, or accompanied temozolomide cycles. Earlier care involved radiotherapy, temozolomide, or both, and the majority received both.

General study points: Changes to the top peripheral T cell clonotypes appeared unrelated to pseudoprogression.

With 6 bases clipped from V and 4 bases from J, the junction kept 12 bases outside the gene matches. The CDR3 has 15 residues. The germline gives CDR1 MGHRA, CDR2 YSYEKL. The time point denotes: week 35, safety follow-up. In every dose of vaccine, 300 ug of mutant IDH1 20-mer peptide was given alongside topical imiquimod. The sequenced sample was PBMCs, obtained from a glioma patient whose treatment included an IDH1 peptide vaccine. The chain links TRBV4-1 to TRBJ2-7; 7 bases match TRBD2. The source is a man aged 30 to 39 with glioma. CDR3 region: CASRSQPSGFYEQYF. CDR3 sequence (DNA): TGCGCCAGCAGATCCCAGCCTAGCGGATTTTACGAGCAGTACTTC.